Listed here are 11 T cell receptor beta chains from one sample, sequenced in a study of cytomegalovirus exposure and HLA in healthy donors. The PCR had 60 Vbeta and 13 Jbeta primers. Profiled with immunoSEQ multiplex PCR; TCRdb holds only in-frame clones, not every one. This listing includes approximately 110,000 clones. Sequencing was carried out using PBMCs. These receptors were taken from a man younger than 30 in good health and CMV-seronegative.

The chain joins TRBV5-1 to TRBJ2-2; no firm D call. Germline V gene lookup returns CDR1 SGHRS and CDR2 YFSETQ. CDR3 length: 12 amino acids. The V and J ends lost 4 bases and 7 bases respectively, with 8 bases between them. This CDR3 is CASSISVGELFF. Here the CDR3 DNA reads TGCGCCAGCAGCATTAGTGTCGGGGAGCTGTTTTTT.

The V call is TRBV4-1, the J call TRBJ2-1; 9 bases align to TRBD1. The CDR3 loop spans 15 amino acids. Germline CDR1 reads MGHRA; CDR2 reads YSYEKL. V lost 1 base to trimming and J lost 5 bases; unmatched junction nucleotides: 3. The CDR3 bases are TGCGCCAGCAGCCAAGCTTGGACAGGGGACAATGAGCAGTTCTTC. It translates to CASSQAWTGDNEQFF.

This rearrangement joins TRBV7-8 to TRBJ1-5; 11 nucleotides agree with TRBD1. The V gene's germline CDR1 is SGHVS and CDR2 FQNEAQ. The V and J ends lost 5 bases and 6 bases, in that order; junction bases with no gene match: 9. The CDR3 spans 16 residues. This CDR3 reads CASSTGQGAKFQPQHF. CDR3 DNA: TGTGCCAGCAGCACTGGACAGGGGGCCAAATTTCAGCCCCAGCATTTT. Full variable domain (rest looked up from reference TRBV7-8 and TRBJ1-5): GAGVSQSPRYKVAKRGQDVALRCDPISGHVSLFWYQQALGQGPEFLTYFQNEAQLDKSGLPSDRFFAERPEGSVSTLKIQRTQQEDSAVYLCASSTGQGAKFQPQHFGDGTRLSIL.

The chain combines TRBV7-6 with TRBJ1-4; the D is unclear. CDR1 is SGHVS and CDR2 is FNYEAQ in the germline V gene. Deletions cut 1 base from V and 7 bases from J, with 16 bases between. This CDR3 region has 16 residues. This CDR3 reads CASSLGGRGSGEKLFF. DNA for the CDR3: TGTGCCAGCAGCTTAGGTGGCCGCGGTAGTGGTGAAAAACTGTTTTTT.

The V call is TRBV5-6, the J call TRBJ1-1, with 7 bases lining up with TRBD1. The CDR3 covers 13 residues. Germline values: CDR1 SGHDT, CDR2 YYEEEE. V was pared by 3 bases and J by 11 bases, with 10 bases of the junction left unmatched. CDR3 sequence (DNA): TGTGCCAGCAGCTCGGGACAGCCCCGGCGGGCTTTCTTT. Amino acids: CASSSGQPRRAFF.

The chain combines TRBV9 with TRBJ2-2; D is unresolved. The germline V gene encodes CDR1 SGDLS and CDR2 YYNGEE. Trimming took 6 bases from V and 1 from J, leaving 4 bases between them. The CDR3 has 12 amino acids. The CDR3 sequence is CASKQNTGELFF. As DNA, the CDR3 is TGTGCCAGCAAACAGAACACCGGGGAGCTGTTTTTT.

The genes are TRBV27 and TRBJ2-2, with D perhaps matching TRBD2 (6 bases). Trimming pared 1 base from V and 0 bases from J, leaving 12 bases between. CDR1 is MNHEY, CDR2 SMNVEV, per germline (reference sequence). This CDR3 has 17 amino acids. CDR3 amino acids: CASSLFAGGTNTGELFF. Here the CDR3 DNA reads TGTGCCAGCAGTTTATTTGCCGGGGGAACGAACACCGGGGAGCTGTTTTTT.

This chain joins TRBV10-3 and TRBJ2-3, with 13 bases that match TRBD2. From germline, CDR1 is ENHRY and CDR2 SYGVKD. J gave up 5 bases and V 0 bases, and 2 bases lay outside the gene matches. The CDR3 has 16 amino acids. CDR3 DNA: TGTGCCATCAGTGAGTCCGGGACTAGCGGGAAAGATACGCAGTATTTT. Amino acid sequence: CAISESGTSGKDTQYF.

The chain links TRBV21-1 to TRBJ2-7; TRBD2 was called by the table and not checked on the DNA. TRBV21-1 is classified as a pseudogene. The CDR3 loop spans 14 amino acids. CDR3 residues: CASSKAGQFYEQYF. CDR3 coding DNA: TGTGCCAGCAGCAAGGCGGGCCAGTTCTACGAGCAGTACTTC.

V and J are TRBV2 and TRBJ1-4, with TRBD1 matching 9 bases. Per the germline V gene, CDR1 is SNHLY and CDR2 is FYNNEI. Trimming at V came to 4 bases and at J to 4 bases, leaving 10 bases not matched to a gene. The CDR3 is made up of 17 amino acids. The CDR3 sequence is CASSASRDRALNEKLFF. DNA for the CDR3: TGTGCCAGCAGTGCGTCCCGGGACAGGGCCCTTAATGAAAAACTGTTTTTT. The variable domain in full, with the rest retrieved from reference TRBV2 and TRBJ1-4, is EPEVTQTPSHQVTQMGQEVILRCVPISNHLYFYWYRQILGQKVEFLVSFYNNEISEKSEIFDDQFSVERPDGSNFTLKIRSTKLEDSAMYFCASSASRDRALNEKLFFGSGTQLSVL.

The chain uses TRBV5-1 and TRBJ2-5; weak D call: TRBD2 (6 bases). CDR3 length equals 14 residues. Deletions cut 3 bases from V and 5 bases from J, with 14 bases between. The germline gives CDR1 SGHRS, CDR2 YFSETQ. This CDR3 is CASSSYTSRETQYF. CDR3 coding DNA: TGCGCCAGCAGCTCCTATACTAGCAGGGAGACCCAGTACTTC.